Listed here are 5 T cell receptor beta chains from one sample, sequenced in a study of control samples from healthy donors and cancer patients. Profiling relied on immunoSEQ multiplex PCR, and the TCRdb table lists in-frame clones only, not all of them. The repertoire table contains under 200,000 clones. The source material was blood. These receptors came from a woman in her 30s in good health.

The rearrangement links TRBV9 to TRBJ2-1; TRBD1 matches 8 bases. Germline CDR1 reads SGDLS; CDR2 reads YYNGEE. CDR3 size: 14 residues. V was clipped by 0 bases and J by 6 bases; unmatched bases: 2. Here the CDR3 DNA reads TGTGCCAGCAGCGTAGACGGACAGGGCAATGAGCAGTTCTTC. Its translation: CASSVDGQGNEQFF.

V and J are TRBV6-5 and TRBJ1-2; TRBD1 matches 7 bases. V lost 2 bases to trimming and J lost 6 bases; unmatched junction nucleotides: 3. The CDR3 contains 13 residues. Germline V gene data show CDR1 as MNHEY and CDR2 as SVGAGI. CDR3 protein: CASSYIGGNGYTF. In nucleotides, the CDR3 is TGTGCCAGCAGTTACATAGGGGGCAATGGCTACACCTTC.

The chain joins TRBV29-1 to TRBJ1-1; no definite D call. Germline V lookup: CDR1 SQVTM, CDR2 ANQGSEA. Trimming shortened V by 6 bases and J by 4 bases, and 12 bases separated the two germline ends. There are 12 residues in the CDR3. CDR3 sequence reads: CSVGLGSTEAFF. The DNA of the CDR3 is TGCAGCGTCGGACTGGGGAGCACTGAAGCTTTCTTT.

The chain is built from TRBV13 and TRBJ1-1, with D perhaps TRBD1 (5 bases). The CDR3 runs 11 residues. CDR1 PRHDT and CDR2 FYEKMQ come from the germline V gene (reference sequence). With 11 bases removed from V and 5 bases from J, the gap between germline ends came to 12 bases. This chain's CDR3 is CAQRGDTEAFF. The CDR3 region has the DNA TGTGCCCAAAGGGGAGATACTGAAGCTTTCTTT.

V is TRBV28 and J is TRBJ1-1; no clear D gene. CDR3 length equals 16 residues. Germline V gene sequence: CDR1 MDHEN, CDR2 SYDVKM. The V end was cut by 2 bases, the J end by 0 bases, with 13 bases between. The CDR3 DNA is TGTGCCAGCAGTTTACCGGGTTTCGCCATGAACACTGAAGCTTTCTTT. It is translated as CASSLPGFAMNTEAFF.